This T cell receptor beta chain appears in the sequencing data of a study of human T cells and chemical hapten exposure. Time point in this sample: patch test 3, about 24 weeks after DPC sensitization. Treatment in this sample: therapeutic diphenylcyclopropenone sensitization with weekly scalp DPC. Germline CDR1 SGHVS, CDR2 FQNEAQ. Germline trimming cut 0 bases from V and 5 bases from J; bases unmatched to any gene: 5. The CDR3 length is 16 residues. TCRdb reanalysed the RACE reads using MiXCR and keeps one entry per CDR3 protein. The data contain 82,000 or so distinct CDR3 sequences, roughly 13% of them seen just once; the ten biggest clones take up around 5.8%.

The chain links TRBV7-8 to TRBJ2-1; 9 positions match TRBD2. Sequencing used whole blood, obtained in connection with sensitization to the hapten diphenylcyclopropenone (DPC). This TCR came from a woman aged 50 to 60 with alopecia areata. Some clones in this sample may be carry-over from other donors' samples. For the CDR3, the DNA is TGTGCCAGCAGCTTAGCTAGGACTAGCGTACACAATGAGCAGTTCTTC. Amino acid sequence: CASSLARTSVHNEQFF.